The 9 T cell receptor beta chains presented below share a single source sample, sequenced in a study of circulating tumor DNA in untreated peripheral T-cell lymphoma. The data were produced by immunoSEQ multiplex PCR, yet TCRdb's version contains in-frame clones alone and is incomplete. The table records around 6,400 clones, more than 55% of them present only once. Sequenced material: tumor tissue. These receptors were collected from a human donor with peripheral T-cell lymphoma.

The chain employs TRBV5-1 and TRBJ1-1; 9 bases are a match to TRBD1. Germline assignment: CDR1 SGHRS and CDR2 YFSETQ. The CDR3 is made up of 14 amino acids. V trimming: 3 bases; J trimming: 5 bases; junction bases outside the gene matches: 5. CDR3 nucleotides: TGCGCCAGCAGCTCGGGACAGGGCTTGACTGAAGCTTTCTTT. It yields the protein CASSSGQGLTEAFF. The entire variable domain, with the rest obtained from reference TRBV5-1 and TRBJ1-1, is as follows: KAGVTQTPRYLIKTRGQQVTLSCSPISGHRSVSWYQQTPGQGLQFLFEYFSETQRNKGNFPGRFSGRQFSNSRSEMNVSTLELGDSALYLCASSSGQGLTEAFFGQGTRLTVV.

The V and J genes are TRBV10-3 and TRBJ2-1, with 10 nucleotides matching TRBD2. Trimming took 10 bases from V and 3 from J; bases not matched to a gene: 9. Germline loops: CDR1 ENHRY, CDR2 SYGVKD. This CDR3 contains 15 residues. CDR3 protein: CATVKGLAVYNEQFF. In DNA form, the CDR3 reads TGTGCCACGGTCAAAGGACTAGCGGTCTACAATGAGCAGTTCTTC.

The chain has TRBV6-8 and TRBJ2-1; TRBD2 aligns across 8 bases. V was clipped by 4 bases and J by 4 bases; unmatched bases: 3. This CDR3 spans 14 amino acids. Germline V gives CDR1 MNHGY, CDR2 SAAAGT. This chain's CDR3 is CASSLSGGYNEQFF. The DNA of the CDR3 is TGTGCCAGCAGTTTGTCGGGAGGGTACAATGAGCAGTTCTTC.

In this sample, this clone turned up a few times. The V call is TRBV19, the J call TRBJ1-5, with D unclear. The CDR3 contains 14 residues. The ends were cut back, 5 bases at V and 6 bases at J, with 14 bases in the middle. The germline CDR1 and CDR2 sequences are LNHDA and SQIVND (reference sequence). The CDR3 protein is CASSLPGDGQPQHF. CDR3 DNA sequence: TGTGCCAGTAGTTTGCCCGGCGACGGTCAGCCCCAGCATTTT.

The genes are TRBV2 and TRBJ1-2; 7 nucleotides match TRBD1. The CDR3 spans 15 residues. Germline CDR1 and CDR2: SNHLY and FYNNEI. With 4 bases clipped from V and 3 bases from J, the junction kept 8 bases outside the gene matches. CDR3 in DNA: TGTGCCAGCAGTGGAGGGGGCCCCGCGGACTATGGCTACACCTTC. It yields the protein CASSGGGPADYGYTF.

This chain joins TRBV28 and TRBJ1-2, with D possibly TRBD1 on 5 matching bases. The V end was cut by 5 bases, the J end by 4 bases, with 8 bases between. Per germline, CDR1 MDHEN and CDR2 SYDVKM. This CDR3 comprises 12 residues. The CDR3 DNA sequence: TGTGCCAGCAGTAGGGGCCTCTATGGCTACACCTTC. Translation gives CASSRGLYGYTF.

The chain links TRBV6-8 to TRBJ1-6; 8 bases agree with TRBD1. CDR1 is MNHGY and CDR2 is SAAAGT in the germline V gene. CDR3 length equals 15 residues. After removal of 5 bases from V and 4 bases from J, the junction contained 4 bases not matched to a gene. The CDR3 nucleotides read TGTGCCAGCAGTCAGGGGGCCCTATATAATTCACCCCTCCACTTT. It encodes CASSQGALYNSPLHF.

The sample holds a few counts of this clone. This chain's CDR3 is CASSPVGVYNEQFF. CDR3 DNA: TGTGCCAGCTCACCCGTGGGGGTCTACAATGAGCAGTTCTTC. The rearrangement links TRBV18 to TRBJ2-1, with D tentatively TRBD1 or TRBD2 (5 bases each). V was pared by 3 bases and J by 3 bases, with 9 bases between. Germline V CDR1 and CDR2: KGHSH, LQKENI. The CDR3 consists of 14 residues.

V and J are TRBV7-5 and TRBJ1-2; no DNA check was done on the table's D call, TRBD1. TRBV7-5 is given as a pseudogene. CDR3 length: 14 amino acids. The CDR3 region is CASSLLSGFYGYTF. Here the CDR3 DNA reads TGTGCCAGCAGCTTATTATCAGGGTTCTATGGCTACACCTTC.